Listed below are T cell receptor beta chains from one sample, sequenced in a study of T cells in Graves' hyperthyroidism and ophthalmopathy. TCRdb reprocessed the multiplex PCR reads with MiXCR, giving one entry per CDR3 protein. The repertoire holds about 710,000 distinct CDR3 sequences, with less than 20% as singletons. The sequenced sample consisted of blood. The receptors come from a man younger than 35 with Graves' hyperthyroidism. CDR3s include the opening cysteine and the closing phenylalanine or tryptophan.

TRBJ2-5 | 15 | TRBV4-1 | CASSQDRQGGETQYF
TRBJ1-2 | 12 | TRBV29-1 | CSARGGAYGYTF
TRBJ2-2 | 17 | TRBV28 | CASSYRTSRAHTGELFF
TRBJ2-7 | 12 | TRBV7-2 | CASGADSYEQYF
TRBJ1-5 | 13 | TRBV24-1 | CATSGTAQGPQHF
TRBJ2-7 | 14 | TRBV3-1 | CASSPLAGIHEQYF
TRBJ2-1 | 11 | TRBV7-9 | CASSIQGAQFF
TRBJ2-1 | 17 | TRBV7-3 | CASSLVGGPSGKHEQFF
TRBJ1-2 | 14 | TRBV5-1 | CASSLPGAGYGYTF
TRBJ2-4 | 13 | TRBV20-1 | CSARTTFPNIQYF
TRBJ1-4 | 15 | TRBV6-1 | CASSDKGATNEKLFF
TRBJ1-5 | 14 | TRBV6-2/TRBV6-3 | CASSYSGANQPQHF
TRBJ2-7 | 14 | TRBV20-1 | CSARDEDRGYEQYF
TRBJ1-4 | 16 | TRBV4-2 | CASSQDRRRRNEKLFF
TRBJ1-5 | 14 | TRBV2 | CASGGQLSNQPQHF
TRBJ2-3 | 13 | TRBV12-3/TRBV12-4 | CASSLGNTDTQYF
TRBJ2-1 | 16 | TRBV7-3 | CASSRSGTSGHNEQFF
TRBJ1-3 | 15 | TRBV7-2 | CASSLTWRPGNTIYF
TRBJ1-2 | 15 | TRBV27 | CASSDDRAGAYGYTF
TRBJ2-1 | 13 | TRBV11-2 | CASSNREYNEQFF
TRBJ2-5 | 12 | TRBV29-1 | CSVQGWGETQYF
TRBJ2-2 | 14 | TRBV28 | CASTSRANTGELFF
TRBJ2-7 | 12 | TRBV18 | CASSPDTNEQYF
TRBJ2-3 | 12 | TRBV10-2 | CAVRGDTDTQYF
TRBJ2-1 | 16 | TRBV7-9 | CASSSGTRGFYNEQFF
TRBJ1-1 | 14 | TRBV12-3/TRBV12-4 | CASRPGQLNTEAFF
TRBJ1-1 | 18 | TRBV5-1 | CASSPKPGGNYPDTEAFF
TRBJ1-5 | 15 | TRBV9 | CASSVGPTGNQPQHF
TRBJ2-1 | 13 | TRBV6-5 | CASSYGPAGEQFF
TRBJ2-5 | 13 | TRBV6-5 | CASSYGQDETQYF
TRBJ2-7 | 16 | TRBV15 | CATSRDKTSGSEEQYF
TRBJ2-2 | 13 | TRBV30 | CACGDYNTGELFF
TRBJ1-2 | 14 | TRBV2 | CASSQGQGPYGYTF
TRBJ2-1 | 15 | TRBV11-2 | CASSSGLAGVNEQFF
TRBJ2-3 | 13 | TRBV12-3/TRBV12-4 | CASSLSGGTTQYF
TRBJ1-2 | 15 | TRBV20-1 | CSATNILRDSYGYTF
TRBJ2-1 | 12 | TRBV28 | CASRQGANEQFF
TRBJ1-1 | 15 | TRBV7-8 | CASSPSSAAVAEAFF
TRBJ1-1 | 14 | TRBV3-1 | CASSPARMGTEAFF
TRBJ1-5 | 14 | TRBV19 | CASSMNRANQPQHF
TRBJ2-3 | 15 | TRBV15 | CASQTSGGGTDTQYF
TRBJ2-5 | 15 | TRBV28 | CASSLFGLAYETQYF
TRBJ1-1 | 14 | TRBV2 | CASTLGQANTEAFF
TRBJ2-5 | 15 | TRBV5-5 | CASSGPRRDQETQYF
TRBJ2-7 | 11 | TRBV30 | CAWATLYEQYF
TRBJ1-1 | 9 | TRBV27 | CASSSKAFF
TRBJ2-2 | 11 | TRBV7-9 | CALEDTGELFF
TRBJ2-6 | 15 | TRBV12-3/TRBV12-4 | CASSTGVSGANVLTF